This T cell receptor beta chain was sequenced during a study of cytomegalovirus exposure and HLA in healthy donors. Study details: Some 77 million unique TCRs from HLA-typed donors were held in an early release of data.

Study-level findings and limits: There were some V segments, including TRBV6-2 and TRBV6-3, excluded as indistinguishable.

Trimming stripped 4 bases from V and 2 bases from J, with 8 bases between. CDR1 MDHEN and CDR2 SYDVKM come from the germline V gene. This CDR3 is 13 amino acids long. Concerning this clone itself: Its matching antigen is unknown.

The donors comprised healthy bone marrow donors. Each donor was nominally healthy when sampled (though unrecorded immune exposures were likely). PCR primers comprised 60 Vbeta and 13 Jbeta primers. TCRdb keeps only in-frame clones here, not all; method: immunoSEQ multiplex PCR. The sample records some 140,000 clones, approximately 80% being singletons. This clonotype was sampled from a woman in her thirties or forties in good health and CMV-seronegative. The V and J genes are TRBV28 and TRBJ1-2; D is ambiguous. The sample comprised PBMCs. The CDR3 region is CASSSWQNYGYTF. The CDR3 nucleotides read TGTGCCAGCAGTTCTTGGCAGAACTATGGCTACACCTTC.